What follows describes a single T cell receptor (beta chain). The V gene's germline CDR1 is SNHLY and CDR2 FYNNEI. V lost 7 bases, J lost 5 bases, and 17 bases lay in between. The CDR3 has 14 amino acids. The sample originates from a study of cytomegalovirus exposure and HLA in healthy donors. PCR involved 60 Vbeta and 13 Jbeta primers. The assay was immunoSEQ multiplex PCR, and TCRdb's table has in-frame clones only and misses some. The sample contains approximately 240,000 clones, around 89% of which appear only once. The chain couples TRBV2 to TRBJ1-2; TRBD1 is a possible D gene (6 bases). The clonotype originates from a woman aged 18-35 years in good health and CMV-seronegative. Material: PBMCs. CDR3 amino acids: CASIWTERGYGYTF. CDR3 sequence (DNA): TGTGCCAGCATTTGGACAGAGAGGGGATATGGCTACACCTTC. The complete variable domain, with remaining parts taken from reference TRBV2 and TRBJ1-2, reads EPEVTQTPSHQVTQMGQEVILRCVPISNHLYFYWYRQILGQKVEFLVSFYNNEISEKSEIFDDQFSVERPDGSNFTLKIRSTKLEDSAMYFCASIWTERGYGYTFGSGTRLTVV.